The clone carrying this TCR beta chain was recorded only once. Sequenced by immunoSEQ multiplex PCR; TCRdb stores in-frame clones only, minus some. The sample has approximately 30,000 clones; about 94% are singletons. This sample was taken from a study of T cell clonotyping in hematopoietic cell transplantation. The TCR comes from a man aged 50-60 years in good health. Some clones in this sample may be carry-over from other donors' samples. Specimen: peripheral blood mononuclear cells.

The CDR3 sequence: CASSPRQDYYGYTF. As DNA, the CDR3 is TGTGCCAGCAGTCCTCGACAGGACTACTATGGCTACACCTTC. V and J are TRBV27 and TRBJ1-2, with D perhaps matching TRBD1 (6 bases). CDR3 size: 14 residues. The V gene's germline CDR1 is MNHEY and CDR2 SMNVEV (reference sequence). V was trimmed by 5 bases and J by 3 bases, leaving 13 bases between them.